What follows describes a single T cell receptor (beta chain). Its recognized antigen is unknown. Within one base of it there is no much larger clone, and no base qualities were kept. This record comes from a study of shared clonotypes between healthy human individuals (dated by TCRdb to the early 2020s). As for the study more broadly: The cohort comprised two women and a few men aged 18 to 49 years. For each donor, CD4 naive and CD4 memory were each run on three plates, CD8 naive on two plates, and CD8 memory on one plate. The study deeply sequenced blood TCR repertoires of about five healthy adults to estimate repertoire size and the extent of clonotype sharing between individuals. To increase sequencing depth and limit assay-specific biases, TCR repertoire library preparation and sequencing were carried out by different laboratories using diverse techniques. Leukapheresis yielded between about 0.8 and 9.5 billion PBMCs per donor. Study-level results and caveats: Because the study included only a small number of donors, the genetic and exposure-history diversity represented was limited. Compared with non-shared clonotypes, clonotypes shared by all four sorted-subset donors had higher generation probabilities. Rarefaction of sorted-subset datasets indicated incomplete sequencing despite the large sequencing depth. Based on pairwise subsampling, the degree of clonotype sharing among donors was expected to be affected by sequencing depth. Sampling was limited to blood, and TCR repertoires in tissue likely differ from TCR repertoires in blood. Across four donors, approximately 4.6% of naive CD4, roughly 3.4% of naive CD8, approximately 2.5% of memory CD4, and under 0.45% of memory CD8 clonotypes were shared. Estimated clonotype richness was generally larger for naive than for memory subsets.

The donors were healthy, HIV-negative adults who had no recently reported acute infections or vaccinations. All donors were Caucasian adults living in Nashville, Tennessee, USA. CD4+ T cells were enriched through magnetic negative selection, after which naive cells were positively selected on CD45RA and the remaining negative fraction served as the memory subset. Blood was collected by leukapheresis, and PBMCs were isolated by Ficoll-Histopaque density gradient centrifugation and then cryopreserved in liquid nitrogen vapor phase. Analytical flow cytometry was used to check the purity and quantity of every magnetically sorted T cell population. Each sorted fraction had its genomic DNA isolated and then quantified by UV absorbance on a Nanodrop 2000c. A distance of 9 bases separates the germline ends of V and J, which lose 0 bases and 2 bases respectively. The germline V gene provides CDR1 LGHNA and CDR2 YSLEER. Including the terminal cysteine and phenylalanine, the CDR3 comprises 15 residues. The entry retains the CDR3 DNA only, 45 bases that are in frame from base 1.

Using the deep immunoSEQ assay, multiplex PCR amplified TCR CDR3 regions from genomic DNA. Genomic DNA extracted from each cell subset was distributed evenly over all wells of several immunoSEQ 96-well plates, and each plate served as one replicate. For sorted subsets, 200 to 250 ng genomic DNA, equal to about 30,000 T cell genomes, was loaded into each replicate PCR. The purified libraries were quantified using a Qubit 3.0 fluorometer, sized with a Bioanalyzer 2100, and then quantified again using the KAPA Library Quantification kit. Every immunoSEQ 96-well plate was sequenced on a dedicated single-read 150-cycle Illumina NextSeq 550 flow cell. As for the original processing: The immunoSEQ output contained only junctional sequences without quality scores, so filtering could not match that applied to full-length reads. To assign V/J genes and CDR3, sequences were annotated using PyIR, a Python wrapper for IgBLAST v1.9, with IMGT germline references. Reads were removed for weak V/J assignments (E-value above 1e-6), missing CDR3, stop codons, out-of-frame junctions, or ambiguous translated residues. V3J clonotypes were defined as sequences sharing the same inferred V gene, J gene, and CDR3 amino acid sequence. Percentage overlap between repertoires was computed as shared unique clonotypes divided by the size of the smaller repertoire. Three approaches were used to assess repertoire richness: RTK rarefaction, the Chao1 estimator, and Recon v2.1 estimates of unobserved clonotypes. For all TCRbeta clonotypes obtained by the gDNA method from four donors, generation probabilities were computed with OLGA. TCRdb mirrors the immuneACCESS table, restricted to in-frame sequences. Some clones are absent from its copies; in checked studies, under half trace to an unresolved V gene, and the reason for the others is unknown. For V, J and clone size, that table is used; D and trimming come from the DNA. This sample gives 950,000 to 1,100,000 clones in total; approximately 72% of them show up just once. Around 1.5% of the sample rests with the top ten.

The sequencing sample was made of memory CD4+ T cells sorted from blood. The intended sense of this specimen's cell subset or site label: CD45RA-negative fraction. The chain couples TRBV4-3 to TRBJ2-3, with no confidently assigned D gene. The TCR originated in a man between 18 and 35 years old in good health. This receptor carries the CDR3 CASSQDWADTDTQYF. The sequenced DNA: TGCGCCAGCAGCCAAGATTGGGCGGACACAGATACGCAGTATTTT.